The 15 T cell receptor beta chains below were found in one sample sequenced in a study of blood T cell repertoires in COVID-19 (dated by TCRdb to about 2020). The library was made by the immunoSEQ multiplex PCR assay. Drawn from immuneACCESS, this table holds only the in-frame rearrangements with V and J called that TCRdb kept. Clones are partly lost; checked studies trace under half to an unresolved V gene and leave the rest unexplained. The table for this sample lists approximately 300,000 clones; 70% to 90% of them were counted only once. Under 6.5% of the sample rests with the top ten. The sequenced sample consisted of PBMCs or T cells enriched from blood (not recorded which). Receptor source: a woman aged 30 to 39 who had recovered from COVID-19.

The chain recombines TRBV6-2 or TRBV6-3 with TRBJ2-7, with a possible D match to TRBD1 (6 bases). Germline CDR1 is MNHEY and CDR2 is SVGEGT. With 2 bases removed from V and 2 bases from J, the gap between germline ends came to 10 bases. The CDR3 is made up of 14 amino acids. The CDR3 loop is CASSYTGITYEQYF. The CDR3 coding sequence is TGTGCCAGCAGTTACACAGGGATAACCTACGAGCAGTACTTC.

The chain uses TRBV19 and TRBJ1-3, with 11 nucleotides matching TRBD1. V was pared by 6 bases and J by 2 bases, with 3 bases of the junction left unmatched. This CDR3 region has 15 residues. Germline V CDR1 and CDR2: LNHDA, SQIVND (reference sequence). The CDR3 DNA sequence: TGTGCCAGTAGCGGACAGGGGGCAACTGGAAACACCATATATTTT. Its translation: CASSGQGATGNTIYF.

A single count supports this clone. The chain uses TRBV3-1 (or the pseudogene TRBV3-2) and TRBJ1-5; a possible D gene is TRBD1 (6 bases). This CDR3 region has 14 residues. The V end lost 3 bases, the J end lost 4 bases, and 10 bases lay between the germline ends. Germline V gene data show CDR1 as LGHDT and CDR2 as YNNKEL (reference sequence). CDR3 sequence reads: CASSQTRGNQPQHF. The DNA of the CDR3 is TGTGCCAGCAGCCAGACAAGGGGGAATCAGCCCCAGCATTTT.

This chain joins TRBV3-1 (or the pseudogene TRBV3-2) and TRBJ1-1; D ambiguous. The germline V gene has CDR1 LGHDT and CDR2 YNNKEL (reference sequence). The CDR3 covers 16 residues. Trimming left V 1 base short and J 8 bases short, with 20 bases between. This chain's CDR3 is CASSQGPRISFPEAFF. CDR3 in DNA: TGTGCCAGCAGCCAAGGGCCCAGGATCTCTTTCCCCGAAGCTTTCTTT.

This chain uses TRBV6-5 with TRBJ2-2; 7 bases fit TRBD1. The CDR3 consists of 14 residues. Germline V gene data show CDR1 as MNHEY and CDR2 as SVGAGI. V lost 6 bases, J lost 4 bases, and 5 bases stayed unmatched. Written as DNA, the CDR3 is TGTGCCAGCAGATCCGGGACAGCCACCGGGGAGCTGTTTTTT. It encodes CASRSGTATGELFF.

The V and J genes are TRBV7-8 and TRBJ2-1; D is perhaps TRBD1 (6 bases). The germline V gene encodes CDR1 SGHVS and CDR2 FQNEAQ. This CDR3 spans 13 amino acids. Here the CDR3 reads CASGWTVQGEQFF. The CDR3 nucleotides are TGTGCGTCGGGGTGGACAGTTCAGGGTGAGCAGTTCTTC.

This clone was observed a single time. V usage is TRBV13 and J usage is TRBJ1-6, with 8 bases fitting TRBD1. V lost 6 bases to trimming and J lost 10 bases; unmatched junction nucleotides: 8. CDR1 and CDR2 (germline): PRHDT, FYEKMQ (reference sequence). The length of the CDR3 is 14 residues. CDR3 DNA: TGTGCCAGCAGGGAAAGACAGGGGAACTCACCCCTCCACTTT. Its translation is CASRERQGNSPLHF.

The rearrangement links TRBV3-1 (or the pseudogene TRBV3-2) to TRBJ2-3, with D possibly matching TRBD2 (5 bases). The germline V and J ends were trimmed by 2 bases and 1 base, with 7 bases remaining between them. The CDR3 is made up of 14 amino acids. Germline values: CDR1 LGHDT, CDR2 YNNKEL (reference sequence). CDR3 DNA: TGTGCCAGCAGCCAACTGGGAGGCACAGATACGCAGTATTTT. Translation gives CASSQLGGTDTQYF.

DNA for the CDR3: TGTGCCAGTAGCCTTACCGGGACAGGGTACAATGAGCAGTTCTTC. Amino acid sequence: CASSLTGTGYNEQFF. This chain connects TRBV19 to TRBJ2-1; 9 nucleotides match TRBD1. CDR1 and CDR2 from the germline V gene are LNHDA and SQIVND (reference sequence). V was clipped by 6 bases and J by 4 bases; unmatched bases: 7. This CDR3 region has 15 residues.

This clone was observed once. The gene calls are TRBV7-9 and TRBJ2-7; 10 bases line up with TRBD2. Germline values: CDR1 SEHNR, CDR2 FQNEAQ (reference sequence). After removal of 5 bases from V and 2 bases from J, the junction contained 3 bases not matched to a gene. CDR3 size: 14 residues. The chain's CDR3 is CASSASGGPYEQYF. DNA of the CDR3: TGTGCCAGCAGCGCTAGCGGGGGTCCCTACGAGCAGTACTTC.

V and J are TRBV29-1 and TRBJ1-2; no clear D gene. V was trimmed by 7 bases and J by 0 bases, leaving 15 bases between them. The CDR3 contains 14 residues. CDR1 is SQVTM, CDR2 ANQGSEA, per germline. The chain's CDR3 is CSAGTGSANYGYTF. The DNA of the CDR3 is TGCAGCGCAGGAACTGGGAGTGCTAACTATGGCTACACCTTC. The variable domain in full, completed from reference TRBV29-1 and TRBJ1-2, reads SAVISQKPSRDICQRGTSLTIQCQVDSQVTMMFWYRQQPGQSLTLIATANQGSEATYESGFVIDKFPISRPNLTFSTLTVSNMSPEDSSIYLCSAGTGSANYGYTFGSGTRLTVV.

The chain employs TRBV30 and TRBJ2-5, with D possibly matching TRBD2 (5 bases). The V gene's germline CDR1 is GTSNPN and CDR2 SVGIG (reference sequence). The CDR3 loop spans 13 amino acids. V dropped 5 bases and J dropped 1 base, with 11 bases sitting between them. The CDR3 spells CAWRGSSQETQYF. The CDR3 nucleotides are TGTGCCTGGCGGGGTAGCAGCCAAGAGACCCAGTACTTC. The complete variable domain, with remaining parts taken from reference TRBV30 and TRBJ2-5, reads SQTIHQWPATLVQPVGSPLSLECTVEGTSNPNLYWYRQAAGRGLQLLFYSVGIGQISSEVPQNLSASRPQDRQFILSSKKLLLSDSGFYLCAWRGSSQETQYFGPGTRLLVL.

The chain employs TRBV11-2 and TRBJ2-7, with 7 bases fitting TRBD1. The junction had 9 bases not matched to a gene; V was cut back by 3 bases and J by 7 bases. Germline CDR1 SGHAT, CDR2 FQNNGV. The CDR3 extends over 14 amino acids. CDR3 sequence reads: CASSLQGQRQEQYF. The CDR3 DNA sequence: TGTGCCAGCAGCTTGCAGGGACAGCGCCAAGAGCAGTACTTC.

The V and J genes are TRBV14 and TRBJ2-5, with D perhaps matching TRBD2 (5 bases). The germline gives CDR1 SGHDN, CDR2 FVKESK. This CDR3 is 15 amino acids long. V was shortened by 1 base and J by 4 bases, with 13 bases between the two germline ends. The CDR3 region has the DNA TGTGCCAGCAGCCAAGGGCGGGTTACTATAGAGACCCAGTACTTC. Amino acid sequence: CASSQGRVTIETQYF.

V usage is TRBV3-1 (or the pseudogene TRBV3-2) and J usage is TRBJ1-3, with TRBD1 as a possible D gene (6 bases). The germline V gene encodes CDR1 LGHDT and CDR2 YNNKEL (reference sequence). This CDR3 is built from 17 residues. V lost 1 base to trimming and J lost 0 bases, with 13 bases between them. CDR3 loop: CASSQALTGYSGNTIYF. Here the CDR3 DNA reads TGTGCCAGCAGCCAAGCCCTAACAGGGTACTCTGGAAACACCATATATTTT.